A selection of T cell receptor beta chains follows, all from one sample in a study of regulatory T cells in long-lasting Graves disease. TCRdb called the multiplex PCR reads again in MiXCR, with one record for every CDR3 protein. The sample consists of 390,000 or so distinct CDR3 sequences, about 10% of them appearing once. The data were also submitted as part of a second study, on T cells in Graves' hyperthyroidism and ophthalmopathy.

The source was peripheral blood mononuclear cells (PBMCs), collected at new diagnosis, from a patient treated with antithyroid drugs. These receptors were collected from a woman aged 18-35 years with Graves disease. Both conserved end residues are part of each CDR3. D genes are given only for firm matches. Clone sizes are given selectively: once, few, many, or a class where the clone is expanded.

TRBJ2-1	TRBV10-3	many	TRBD1	TGTGCCATCAGGACAGGGAGACGCGACAATGAGCAGTTCTTC	CAIRTGRRDNEQFF
TRBJ2-2	TRBV6-9	few	.	TGTGCCAGCAGTTATTTGGGCCAGCCAAGTACCGGGGAGCTGTTTTTT	CASSYLGQPSTGELFF
TRBJ1-2	TRBV3-1	many	.	TGTGCCAGCAGCCAGGGGCGACCCTTCTATGGCTACACCTTC	CASSQGRPFYGYTF
TRBJ2-3	TRBV11-2	.	.	TGTGCCAGCAGCTCGAGGGGAGCCCAACCGATCACAGATACGCAGTATTTT	CASSSRGAQPITDTQYF
TRBJ2-7	TRBV20-1	many	.	TGCAGTGCCCTGACCGACGGAGCCTCCTACGAGCAGTACTTC	CSALTDGASYEQYF
TRBJ2-1	TRBV24-1	few	TRBD2	TGTGCCACCAGTGACCCGGGCGGGAGACCCTACAATGAGCAGTTCTTC	CATSDPGGRPYNEQFF
TRBJ2-1	TRBV28	many	.	TGTGCCAGCAGTGAGGGACCGCGAGTTCAGTTCTTC	CASSEGPRVQFF
TRBJ2-3	TRBV18	many	TRBD2	TGTGCCAGCTCACGTGCTAGCGGGAAATTCGGTACGCAGTATTTT	CASSRASGKFGTQYF
TRBJ1-4	TRBV19	many	.	TGTGCCAGTAGCACCCTATTCGGGGGGGCGAAACTGTTTTTT	CASSTLFGGAKLFF
TRBJ1-1	TRBV13	many	.	TGTGCCAGCAGCTTAGGCGACAGATCCGCTGAAGCTTTCTTT	CASSLGDRSAEAFF
TRBJ2-1	TRBV6-1	many	.	TGTGCCAGCAGTGGAGGGACGGCCAGCTCCTACAATGAGCAGTTCTTC	CASSGGTASSYNEQFF
TRBJ1-1	TRBV4-3	.	.	TGCGCCAGCAGCCAAAGAACGGATCTTGGAGCTTTCTTT	CASSQRTDLGAFF
TRBJ1-1	TRBV4-3	few	.	TGCGCCAGCAGCCAAGTTCGGGCCCGGAACACTGAAGCTTTCTTT	CASSQVRARNTEAFF
TRBJ2-1	TRBV30	many	.	TGTGCCTGGAGTGTCGTAGGAACCTACAATGAGCAGTTCTTC	CAWSVVGTYNEQFF
TRBJ2-1	TRBV11-2	few	.	TGTGCCAGCACCAAAACTAGCTATTCCTACAATGAGCAGTTCTTC	CASTKTSYSYNEQFF
TRBJ2-7	TRBV10-3	many	.	TGTGCCATCAGTAGTGGGCGCATCACCTACGAGCAGTACTTC	CAISSGRITYEQYF
TRBJ1-2	TRBV27	many	.	TGTGCCAGCAGTTTAAGGGTTTCAGGAGGCTACACCTTC	CASSLRVSGGYTF
TRBJ1-4	TRBV4-2	many	.	TGTGCCAGCAGCCAAGATTTGGGGGCGGAGGCAGCAACTAATGAAAAACTGTTTTTT	CASSQDLGAEAATNEKLFF
TRBJ2-1	TRBV5-1	once	.	TGCGCCAGCAGCCCCACAGCGTACCCCTACAATGAGCAGTTCTTC	CASSPTAYPYNEQFF
TRBJ1-1	TRBV5-1	.	.	TGCGCCAGCAGCTCTATACCCGCGACGGGGGCTGAAGCTTTCTTT	CASSSIPATGAEAFF
TRBJ2-4	TRBV5-6	many	.	TGTGCCAGCAGCTTAAGCGGAATTATATTCTTC	CASSLSGIIFF
TRBJ2-3	TRBV14	many	.	TGTGCCAGCAGCCAAGATGAGGCGACTACCAGCACAGATACGCAGTATTTT	CASSQDEATTSTDTQYF
TRBJ1-2	TRBV2	many	.	TGTGCCAGCAGTGCTATCGGACTGTACTATGGCTACACCTTC	CASSAIGLYYGYTF
TRBJ2-7	TRBV7-9	.	TRBD2	TGTGCCAGCAGCTCCACCTCCGGGACTAGCGGCTACGAGCAGTACTTC	CASSSTSGTSGYEQYF
TRBJ1-1	TRBV3-1	few	.	TGTGCCAGCAGCCAAGATCTAGGGCCTACTGAAGCTTTCTTT	CASSQDLGPTEAFF
TRBJ1-3	TRBV4-1	few	.	TGCGCCAGCAGCCAACAGGCGCCCGGCACCATATATTTT	CASSQQAPGTIYF
TRBJ2-3	TRBV6-2/TRBV6-3	.	TRBD2	TGTGCCAGCAGTGTCACTAGCGGGGGGACCTCAGATACGCAGTATTTT	CASSVTSGGTSDTQYF
TRBJ1-1	TRBV2	many	.	TGTGCCAGCAGTGAAGGGGAATTGCTAGACACTGAAGCTTTCTTT	CASSEGELLDTEAFF
TRBJ1-5	TRBV6-2/TRBV6-3	few	TRBD1	TGTGCCAGCAGTTATATTTTAGGGGGCTGGAGCAATCAGCCCCAGCATTTT	CASSYILGGWSNQPQHF
TRBJ2-7	TRBV19	.	TRBD1	TGTGCCAGTAGTCCCATCCCGGGACAGGCCATCTACGAGCAGTACTTC	CASSPIPGQAIYEQYF
TRBJ1-1	TRBV11-2	many	TRBD1	TGTGCCAGCAGCCTGACAGGGGTGATGACTGAAGCTTTCTTT	CASSLTGVMTEAFF
TRBJ2-3	TRBV12-3/TRBV12-4	many	.	TGTGCCAGCAGTCCCGTCGGAGGGTACTCAGATACGCAGTATTTT	CASSPVGGYSDTQYF
TRBJ2-7	TRBV28	.	TRBD1	TGTGCCAGCAGTGGACAGGGGGACCGGGGCGAGCAGTACTTC	CASSGQGDRGEQYF
TRBJ2-1	TRBV11-1	many	TRBD2	TGTGCCAGCAGTACAACCCTAGCGGGGGCCCTTGAAGAGCAGTTCTTC	CASSTTLAGALEEQFF
TRBJ1-4	TRBV7-9	few	TRBD1	TGTGCCAGCAAGGACAGGGGTAATGAAAAACTGTTTTTT	CASKDRGNEKLFF
TRBJ1-4	TRBV28	many	TRBD1	TGTGCCAGCACAACCTACGGGGGGACAGGGATGGAAAAACTGTTTTTT	CASTTYGGTGMEKLFF
TRBJ1-2	TRBV20-1	many	.	TGCAGTGCTCCGCCTGACGCGAACTATGGCTACACCTTC	CSAPPDANYGYTF
TRBJ1-3	TRBV18	.	.	TGTGCCAGCTCACCACGGATCCTAGATCGAAACACCATATATTTT	CASSPRILDRNTIYF
TRBJ1-1	TRBV2	many	.	TGTGCCAGCAGTGAGGGAGGGATGGGGGCTGGAAACACTGAAGCTTTCTTT	CASSEGGMGAGNTEAFF
TRBJ2-1	TRBV12-3/TRBV12-4	many	TRBD1	TGTGCCAGCACCACCCGGGAGGGACAGGGGGCTTACAATGAGCAGTTCTTC	CASTTREGQGAYNEQFF
TRBJ1-4	TRBV5-5	few	.	TGTGCCAGCAGCTCCCGCGGGCCAGTAATATTCAATGAAAAACTGTTTTTT	CASSSRGPVIFNEKLFF
TRBJ2-5	TRBV11-2	.	.	TGTGCCAGCAGCTTCCCGGGAATTTTAGAGACCCAGTACTTC	CASSFPGILETQYF
TRBJ1-2	TRBV15	.	.	TGTGCCACCAGCAGAGCCGCTCGGGAGGCGGGTGGCTACACCTTC	CATSRAAREAGGYTF
TRBJ1-1	TRBV27	few	.	TGTGCCAGCAGTTTAGGAGCGACGAACACTGAAGCTTTCTTT	CASSLGATNTEAFF
TRBJ2-1	TRBV27	many	TRBD2	TGTGCCAGCAGTTTATACGGGACTACAGCGTACAATGAGCAGTTCTTC	CASSLYGTTAYNEQFF
TRBJ1-2	TRBV29-1	few	TRBD1	TGCAGCGACTGGGACAGGGCTGAGGACTATGGCTACACCTTC	CSDWDRAEDYGYTF
TRBJ1-4	TRBV6-5	many	.	TGTGCCAGCAGTTACCTTGGCCGGGAAGGGGATGAAAAACTGTTTTTT	CASSYLGREGDEKLFF
TRBJ2-1	TRBV5-4	.	TRBD2	TGTGCCAGCAGCTTGGCTCCCGGGACTAGCGGGAGGGCCGGGGCAAATGAGCAGTTCTTC	CASSLAPGTSGRAGANEQFF
TRBJ2-2	TRBV28	many	TRBD2	TGTGCCAGCAGTCCGCCTAGCGGGAGTATGGTAGACACCGGGGAGCTGTTTTTT	CASSPPSGSMVDTGELFF